This TCR beta chain originates from a study of cytotoxic CD8 clonotypes in ibrutinib-treated CLL. The method was immunoSEQ multiplex PCR; TCRdb's version includes in-frame clones alone and lacks a portion of them. The data show about 130,000 clones, approximately 85% seen once. The length of the CDR3 is 16 residues. Germline values: CDR1 LNHDA, CDR2 SQIVND (reference sequence). J gave up 4 bases and V 4 bases, and 5 bases lay outside the gene matches. The sequence came from a human donor with chronic lymphocytic leukemia. The sample in question was PBMCs, obtained after 24 months of ibrutinib treatment. The V gene is TRBV19, the J gene TRBJ2-1, with 12 positions matching TRBD2. CDR3 nucleotides: TGTGCCAGTAGTAGACTAGCGGGGGCCACATACAATGAGCAGTTCTTC. It is translated as CASSRLAGATYNEQFF. The variable domain in full, completed from reference TRBV19 and TRBJ2-1, reads DGGITQSPKYLFRKEGQNVTLSCEQNLNHDAMYWYRQDPGQGLRLIYYSQIVNDFQKGDIAEGYSVSREKKESFPLTVTSAQKNPTAFYLCASSRLAGATYNEQFFGPGTRLTVL.